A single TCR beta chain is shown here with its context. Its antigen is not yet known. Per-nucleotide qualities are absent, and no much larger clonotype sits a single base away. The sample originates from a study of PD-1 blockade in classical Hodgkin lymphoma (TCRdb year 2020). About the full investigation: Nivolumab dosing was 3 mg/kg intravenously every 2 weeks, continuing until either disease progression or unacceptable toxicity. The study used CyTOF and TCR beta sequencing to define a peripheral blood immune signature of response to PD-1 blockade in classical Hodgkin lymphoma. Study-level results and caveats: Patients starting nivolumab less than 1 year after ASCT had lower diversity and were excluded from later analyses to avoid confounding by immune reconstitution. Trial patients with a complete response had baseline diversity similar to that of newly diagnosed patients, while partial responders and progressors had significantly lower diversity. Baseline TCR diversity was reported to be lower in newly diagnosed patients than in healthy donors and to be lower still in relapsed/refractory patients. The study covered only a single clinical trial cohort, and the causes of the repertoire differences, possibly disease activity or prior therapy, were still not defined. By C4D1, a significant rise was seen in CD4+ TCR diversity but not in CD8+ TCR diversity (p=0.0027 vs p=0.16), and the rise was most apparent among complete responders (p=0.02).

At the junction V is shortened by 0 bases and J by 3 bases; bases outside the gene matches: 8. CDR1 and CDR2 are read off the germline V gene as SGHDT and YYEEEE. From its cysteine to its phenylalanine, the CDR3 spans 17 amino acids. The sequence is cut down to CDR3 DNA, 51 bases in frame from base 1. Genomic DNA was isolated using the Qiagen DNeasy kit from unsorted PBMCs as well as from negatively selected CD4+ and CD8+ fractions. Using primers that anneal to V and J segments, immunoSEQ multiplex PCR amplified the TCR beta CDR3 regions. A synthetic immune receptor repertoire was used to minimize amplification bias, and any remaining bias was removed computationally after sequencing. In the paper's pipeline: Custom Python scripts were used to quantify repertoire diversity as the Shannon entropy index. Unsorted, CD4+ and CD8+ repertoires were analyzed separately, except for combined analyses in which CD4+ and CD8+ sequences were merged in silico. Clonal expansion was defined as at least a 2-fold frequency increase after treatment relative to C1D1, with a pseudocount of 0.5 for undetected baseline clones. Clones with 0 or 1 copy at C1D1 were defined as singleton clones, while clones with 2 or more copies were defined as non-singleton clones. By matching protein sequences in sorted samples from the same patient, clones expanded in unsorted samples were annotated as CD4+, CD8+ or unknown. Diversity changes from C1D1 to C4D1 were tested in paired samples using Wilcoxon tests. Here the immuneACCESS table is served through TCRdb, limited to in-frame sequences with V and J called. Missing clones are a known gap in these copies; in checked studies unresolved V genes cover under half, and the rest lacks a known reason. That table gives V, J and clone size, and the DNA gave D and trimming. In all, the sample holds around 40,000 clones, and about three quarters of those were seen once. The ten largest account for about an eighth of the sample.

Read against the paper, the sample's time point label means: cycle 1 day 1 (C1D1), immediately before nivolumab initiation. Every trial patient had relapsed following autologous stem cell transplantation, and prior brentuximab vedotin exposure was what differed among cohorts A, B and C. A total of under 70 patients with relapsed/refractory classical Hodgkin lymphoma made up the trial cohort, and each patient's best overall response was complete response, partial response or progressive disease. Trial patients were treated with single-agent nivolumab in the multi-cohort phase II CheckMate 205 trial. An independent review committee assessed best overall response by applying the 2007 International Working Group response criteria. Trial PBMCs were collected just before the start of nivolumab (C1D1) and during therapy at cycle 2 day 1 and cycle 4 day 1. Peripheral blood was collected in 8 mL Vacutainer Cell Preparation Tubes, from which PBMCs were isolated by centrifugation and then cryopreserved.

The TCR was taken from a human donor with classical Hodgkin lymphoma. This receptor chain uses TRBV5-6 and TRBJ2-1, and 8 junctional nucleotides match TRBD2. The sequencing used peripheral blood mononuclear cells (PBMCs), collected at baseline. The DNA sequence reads TGTGCCAGCAGCTTGGGGGACCAGCGGGGGTTCTACAATGAGCAGTTCTTC. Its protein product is CASSLGDQRGFYNEQFF. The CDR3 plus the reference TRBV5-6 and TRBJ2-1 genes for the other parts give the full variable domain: DAGVTQSPTHLIKTRGQQVTLRCSPKSGHDTVSWYQQALGQGPQFIFQYYEEEERQRGNFPDRFSGHQFPNYSSELNVNALLLGDSALYLCASSLGDQRGFYNEQFFGPGTRLTVL.